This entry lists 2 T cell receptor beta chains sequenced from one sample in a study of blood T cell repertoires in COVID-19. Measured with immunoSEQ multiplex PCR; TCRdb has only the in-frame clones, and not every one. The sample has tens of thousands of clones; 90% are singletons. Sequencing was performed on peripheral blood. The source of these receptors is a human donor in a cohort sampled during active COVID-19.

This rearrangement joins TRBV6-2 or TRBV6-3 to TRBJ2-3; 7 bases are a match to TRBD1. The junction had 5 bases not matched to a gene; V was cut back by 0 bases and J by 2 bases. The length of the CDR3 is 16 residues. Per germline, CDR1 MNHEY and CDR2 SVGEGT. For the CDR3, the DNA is TGTGCCAGCAGTTACTCGACAGGGCTAGACACAGATACGCAGTATTTT. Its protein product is CASSYSTGLDTDTQYF.

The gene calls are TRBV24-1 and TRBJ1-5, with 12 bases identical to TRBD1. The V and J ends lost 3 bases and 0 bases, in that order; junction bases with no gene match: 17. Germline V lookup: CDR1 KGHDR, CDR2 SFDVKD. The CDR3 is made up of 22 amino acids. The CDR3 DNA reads TGTGCCACCAGTGATAAACCTTCCGGGACAGGGGGCCTGGGGAGTAGCAATCAGCCCCAGCATTTT. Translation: CATSDKPSGTGGLGSSNQPQHF.